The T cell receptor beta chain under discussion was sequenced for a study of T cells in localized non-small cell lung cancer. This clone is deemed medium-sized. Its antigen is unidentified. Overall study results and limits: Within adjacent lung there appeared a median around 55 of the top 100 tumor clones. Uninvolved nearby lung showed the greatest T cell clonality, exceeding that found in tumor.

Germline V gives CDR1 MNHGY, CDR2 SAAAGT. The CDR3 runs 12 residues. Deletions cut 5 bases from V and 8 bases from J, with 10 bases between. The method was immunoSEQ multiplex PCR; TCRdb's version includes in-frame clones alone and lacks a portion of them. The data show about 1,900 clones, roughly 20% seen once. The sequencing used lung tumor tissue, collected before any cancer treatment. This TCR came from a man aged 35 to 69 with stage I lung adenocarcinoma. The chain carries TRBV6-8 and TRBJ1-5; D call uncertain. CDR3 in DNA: TGTGCCAGCAGTGAGGTCCTAGAGCCCCAGCATTTT. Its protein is CASSEVLEPQHF.